The present T cell receptor (beta chain) was sequenced within a study of Ad26.COV2.S vaccination and SARS-CoV-2 variants. Study overall: Ad26.COV2.S was injected intramuscularly once or twice, 56 days apart. Findings and limits, study-wide: The study found similar non-spike TCR breadth in vaccine and placebo recipients. Reportedly, after vaccination the spike-specific CD8+ and CD4+ T cell responses displayed substantial breadth. Vaccine recipients had higher spike-specific TCR breadth than placebo recipients.

About this clone: The antigen is not known.

V was shortened by 1 base and J by 2 bases, with 13 bases between the two germline ends. Germline V gene data show CDR1 as SGDLS and CDR2 as YYNGEE. The CDR3 loop spans 16 amino acids. The treatment is: 19 received Ad26.COV2.S at low or high dose, single or two shots; about 5 received placebo; per-sample allocation not given. Collection of samples fell on day 63 after the first vaccine or placebo injection. Measured with immunoSEQ multiplex PCR; TCRdb has only the in-frame clones, and not every one. The sample includes over 300,000 clones, 83% seen only once; the top ten take around 7%. The chain uses TRBV9 and TRBJ1-3; D is ambiguous. This material consisted of peripheral blood, taken in a trial of Ad26.COV2.S vaccine versus placebo. This TCR was recovered from a person between 18 and 59 years old who received the Ad26.COV2.S COVID-19 vaccine or a placebo. CDR3 loop: CASSVLSVNTGNTIYF. The CDR3 nucleotides are TGTGCCAGCAGCGTACTCTCGGTGAATACTGGAAACACCATATATTTT.